This T cell receptor (beta chain) originates from a study of blood T cells in healthy people across ages. General study findings and limits: Strongly correlated with naive T cell percentage was TCR beta diversity.

Donors were systemically healthy Caucasian individuals from Russia aged about 6 to 90 years. Every sample yielded at least 6.5 million isolated PBMCs. This clonotype was counted only a few times. Antigen specificity is unknown. It was with a sample-barcoded 5' primer and a J-beta primer mix that a second PCR of about 6 to 12 cycles was run. A template-switch adaptor with 12 random nucleotides tagged each cDNA molecule. TCRdb recomputed calls from the 5' RACE reads with MiXCR, one row per CDR3 protein. This sample has 550,000 to 700,000 distinct CDR3 sequences, with roughly a quarter found just once. This CDR3 region has 15 residues. V was trimmed by 2 bases and J by 2 bases, leaving 12 bases between them. The germline gives CDR1 SNHLY, CDR2 FYNNEI.

The J gene is TRBJ2-5, the V gene TRBV2, with D unclear. Sequencing input: blood. This clonotype was obtained from a woman in her seventies in good health. CDR3 nucleotides: TGTGCCAGCAGTGAAAATTTGGCAGGTCAAGAGACCCAGTACTTC. Protein sequence: CASSENLAGQETQYF. The whole variable domain, remainder taken from reference TRBV2 and TRBJ2-5, is EPEVTQTPSHQVTQMGQEVILRCVPISNHLYFYWYRQILGQKVEFLVSFYNNEISEKSEIFDDQFSVERPDGSNFTLKIRSTKLEDSAMYFCASSENLAGQETQYFGPGTRLLVL.